The 19 T cell receptor beta chains in this list originate from one sample, sequenced in a study of blood T cells in healthy people across ages. Through a sample-barcoded 5' primer and a J-beta primer mix, a second PCR was run for roughly 6 to 11 cycles. TCRdb analysed the 5' RACE reads with MiXCR anew, one entry per CDR3 protein. The table has 700,000 or so distinct CDR3 sequences, around a fifth seen once. Sample: blood. The receptors were gathered from a man in his sixties or seventies in good health.

This chain joins TRBV7-2 and TRBJ2-3; D may be TRBD2 (6 bases). CDR1 is SGHTA, CDR2 FQGNSA, per germline. CDR3 length equals 13 residues. V lost 5 bases, J lost 11 bases, and 17 bases lay in between. CDR3 DNA: TGTGCCAGCAGCCCCGGGACTCCTGGCGGGCAGTATTTT. It is translated as CASSPGTPGGQYF.

The chain couples TRBV27 to TRBJ2-5; D assignment may be TRBD1 or TRBD2 (5 bases each). Germline CDR1 reads MNHEY; CDR2 reads SMNVEV (reference sequence). The V and J ends lost 1 base and 4 bases respectively, with 10 bases between them. The CDR3 is made up of 14 amino acids. This CDR3 is CASSLWGSSETQYF. The DNA for the CDR3 is TGTGCCAGCAGTTTATGGGGGTCTTCAGAGACCCAGTACTTC.

The CDR3 loop reads CASSYEKDTQYF. Written as DNA, the CDR3 is TGTGCCAGCAGTTACGAGAAAGATACGCAGTATTTT. The chain recombines TRBV6-6 with TRBJ2-3, with D hard to call. Germline CDR1 and CDR2: MNHNY and SVGAGI (reference sequence). V was pared by 2 bases and J by 5 bases, with 5 bases between. The CDR3 loop spans 12 amino acids.

J is TRBJ1-2 and V is TRBV6-5; tentatively, D is TRBD1 (5 bases). CDR1 and CDR2 (germline): MNHEY, SVGAGI. V lost 7 bases to trimming and J lost 3 bases, with 18 bases between them. The CDR3 contains 15 residues. For the CDR3, the DNA is TGTGCCAGCAAGTTATCCCCGGGGGGAGACTATGGCTACACCTTC. It is translated as CASKLSPGGDYGYTF.

The J gene is TRBJ2-5, the V gene TRBV29-1; D is undetermined. V dropped 5 bases and J dropped 1 base, with 2 bases sitting between them. The V gene's germline CDR1 is SQVTM and CDR2 ANQGSEA. This CDR3 is built from 10 residues. The CDR3: CSVTQETQYF. The CDR3 nucleotides are TGCAGCGTTACCCAAGAGACCCAGTACTTC. The variable domain in full, completed from reference TRBV29-1 and TRBJ2-5, reads SAVISQKPSRDICQRGTSLTIQCQVDSQVTMMFWYRQQPGQSLTLIATANQGSEATYESGFVIDKFPISRPNLTFSTLTVSNMSPEDSSIYLCSVTQETQYFGPGTRLLVL.

This chain uses TRBV5-1 with TRBJ2-4; tentative D call: TRBD1 (6 bases). This CDR3 is 16 amino acids long. V was cut by 4 bases and J by 0 bases, with 14 bases left in between. From germline, CDR1 is SGHRS and CDR2 YFSETQ. CDR3 sequence: CASSTGQILAKNIQYF. CDR3 DNA: TGCGCCAGCAGCACTGGACAGATTTTAGCCAAAAACATTCAGTACTTC.

This clonotype was observed a handful of times. This sequence joins TRBV24-1 and TRBJ1-4; D may be TRBD1 (6 bases). CDR1 is KGHDR, CDR2 SFDVKD, per germline. The CDR3 length is 17 residues. With 3 bases removed from V and 4 bases from J, the gap between germline ends came to 17 bases. The CDR3 spells CATSDRTPQGGNEKLFF. CDR3 DNA sequence: TGTGCCACCAGTGATAGAACACCACAGGGAGGTAATGAAAAACTGTTTTTT.

This clonotype has a handful of counts. The V gene is TRBV3-1, the J gene TRBJ2-5; possibly TRBD1 or TRBD2 for D (5 bases each). TRBJ2-1 explains the end of the DNA better; the J call may be wrong. In germline, CDR1 is LGHDT, CDR2 YNNKEL (reference sequence). The CDR3 has 15 residues. CDR3 nucleotide sequence: TGTGCCAGCAGCCAAGGCCCCCGGGGCTTCAATGAGCAGTTCTTC. Translating it yields CASSQGPRGFNEQFF.

This clonotype was counted a few times. V usage is TRBV2 and J usage is TRBJ2-3; 9 positions match TRBD1. The junction had 6 bases not matched to a gene; V was cut back by 7 bases and J by 1 base. The germline CDR1 and CDR2 sequences are SNHLY and FYNNEI. The CDR3 totals 15 residues. CDR3 in DNA: TGTGCCAGCATTGGACAGGGGCTCCGCACAGATACGCAGTATTTT. Protein: CASIGQGLRTDTQYF.

The V gene is TRBV12-3 or TRBV12-4, the J gene TRBJ1-1, with a possible D match to TRBD1 (6 bases). V shed 7 bases and J shed 1 base, with 13 bases lying between them. The CDR3 is made up of 14 amino acids. The CDR3 here is CASTPGHQNTEAFF. The CDR3 coding sequence is TGTGCCAGCACCCCGGGACACCAGAACACTGAAGCTTTCTTT.

The chain links TRBV20-1 to TRBJ1-4; D gene unclear. With 5 bases removed from V and 8 bases from J, the gap between germline ends came to 6 bases. In germline, CDR1 is DFQATT, CDR2 SNEGSKA (reference sequence). The CDR3 runs 10 residues. CDR3 DNA sequence: TGCAGTGCTTCTGAGGAAAAACTGTTTTTT. Amino acids: CSASEEKLFF.

The gene calls are TRBV30 and TRBJ2-1, with 9 bases lining up with TRBD1. Per the germline V gene, CDR1 is GTSNPN and CDR2 is SVGIG (reference sequence). This CDR3 region has 15 residues. V shed 1 base and J 0 bases; nucleotides not matched to a gene: 1. In DNA, the CDR3 is TGTGCCTGGAGTGGACAGGGGGGCTCCTACAATGAGCAGTTCTTC. Its protein product is CAWSGQGGSYNEQFF.

This clonotype appeared a few times. The CDR3 sequence is CASSPSTGWGYTF. In nucleotides, the CDR3 is TGTGCCAGCAGTCCATCGACGGGTTGGGGCTACACCTTC. The rearrangement joins TRBV28 to TRBJ1-2; no definite D call. CDR3 length: 13 amino acids. The V gene lost 5 bases and the J gene lost 8 bases, with 15 bases spanning the gap. Germline values: CDR1 MDHEN, CDR2 SYDVKM.

Many counts were recorded for this clonotype. The junction differs from germline at one of its ends, possibly a read error. The rearrangement links TRBV5-1 to TRBJ2-5; D remains ambiguous. Germline CDR1 SGHRS, CDR2 YFSETQ. This CDR3 comprises 12 residues. The CDR3 here is CASSLGWETQYF. In nucleotides, the CDR3 is TGTGCCAGCAGCTTAGGATGGGAGACCCAGTACTTC.

This clonotype was seen a handful of times. This chain uses TRBV29-1 with TRBJ2-1; D uncertain. The end of the DNA fits TRBJ2-5 better, so the J call may be wrong. CDR3 length: 11 residues. Germline loops: CDR1 SQVTM, CDR2 ANQGSEA. The CDR3 DNA sequence: TGCAGCGTTGCCACCGGGGAGACCCAGTACTTC. Translated, it gives CSVATGETQYF.

The chain links TRBV19 to TRBJ2-5; no definite D call. The J call may be mistaken, given a closer DNA end match to TRBJ2-1. The CDR3 totals 9 residues. Germline CDR1 and CDR2: LNHDA and SQIVND (reference sequence). The CDR3 nucleotides are TGTGCCAGTAAAGTGGAGCAGTTCTTC. This codes for CASKVEQFF.

Here the CDR3 reads CASSFPGRTNEQFF. The CDR3 nucleotides are TGTGCCAGCAGCTTCCCCGGCCGAACAAATGAGCAGTTCTTC. The chain has TRBV7-9 and TRBJ2-1; D remains ambiguous. There are 14 residues in the CDR3. Germline CDR1 reads SEHNR; CDR2 reads FQNEAQ (reference sequence). Trimming removed 3 bases at V and 7 bases at J, with 13 bases between.

This chain uses TRBV9 with TRBJ2-3; D perhaps matches TRBD2 (5 bases). Between the trimmed V and J ends, which lost 0 bases and 2 bases, there was a span of 13 bases. The CDR3 has 16 amino acids. Germline V lookup: CDR1 SGDLS, CDR2 YYNGEE. This chain's CDR3 is CASSVGGRPFTDTQYF. In DNA form, the CDR3 reads TGTGCCAGCAGCGTAGGCGGGCGTCCCTTCACAGATACGCAGTATTTT.

This clonotype occurred a few times. The V call is TRBV29-1, the J call TRBJ1-2; the D gene is possibly TRBD1 (5 bases). Germline V CDR1 and CDR2: SQVTM, ANQGSEA. V dropped 1 base and J dropped 8 bases, with 14 bases sitting between them. The CDR3 totals 13 residues. The CDR3 bases are TGCAGCGTTGAAGGGGGGGTGAAGGGCGGCTACACCTTC. As protein: CSVEGGVKGGYTF.